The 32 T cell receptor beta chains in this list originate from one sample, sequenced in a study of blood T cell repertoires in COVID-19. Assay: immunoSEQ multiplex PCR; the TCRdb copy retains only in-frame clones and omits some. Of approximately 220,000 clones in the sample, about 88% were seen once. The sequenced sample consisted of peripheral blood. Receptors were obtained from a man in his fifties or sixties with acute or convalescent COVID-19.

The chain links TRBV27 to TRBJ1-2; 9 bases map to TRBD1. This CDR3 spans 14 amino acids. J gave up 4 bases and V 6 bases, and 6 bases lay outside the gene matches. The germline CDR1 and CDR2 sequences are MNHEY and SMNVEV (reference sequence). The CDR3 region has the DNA TGTGCCAGCAGGGGGACAGGGTACAGCTATGGCTACACCTTC. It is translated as CASRGTGYSYGYTF.

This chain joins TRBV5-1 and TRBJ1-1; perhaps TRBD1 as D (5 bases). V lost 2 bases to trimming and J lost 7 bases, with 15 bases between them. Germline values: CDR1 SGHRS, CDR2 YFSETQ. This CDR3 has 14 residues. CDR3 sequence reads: CASSLTGTRDEAFF. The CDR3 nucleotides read TGCGCCAGCAGCTTAACCGGGACTAGAGATGAAGCTTTCTTT.

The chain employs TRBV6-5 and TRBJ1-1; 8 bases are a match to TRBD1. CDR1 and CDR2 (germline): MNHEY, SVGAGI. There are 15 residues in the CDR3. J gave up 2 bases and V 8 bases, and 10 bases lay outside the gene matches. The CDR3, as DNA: TGTGCCAGCCGTCGCCAGGGGGCCGAAAACACTGAAGCTTTCTTT. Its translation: CASRRQGAENTEAFF.

Here the CDR3 DNA reads TGCAGCGTTGTCCCCGAGAGGAACATTCAGTACTTC. This translates into CSVVPERNIQYF. This sequence joins TRBV29-1 and TRBJ2-4; D gene unclear. The CDR3 has 12 amino acids. CDR1 and CDR2 from the germline V gene are SQVTM and ANQGSEA. Trimming pared 4 bases from V and 7 bases from J, leaving 11 bases between. Using reference TRBV29-1 and TRBJ2-4 for the parts outside the CDR3, the full variable domain is SAVISQKPSRDICQRGTSLTIQCQVDSQVTMMFWYRQQPGQSLTLIATANQGSEATYESGFVIDKFPISRPNLTFSTLTVSNMSPEDSSIYLCSVVPERNIQYFGAGTRLSVL.

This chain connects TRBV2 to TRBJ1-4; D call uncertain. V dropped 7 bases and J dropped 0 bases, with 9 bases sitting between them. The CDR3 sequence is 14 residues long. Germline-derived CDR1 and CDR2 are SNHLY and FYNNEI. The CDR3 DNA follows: TGTGCCAGCAAACTCGGAGCAACTAATGAAAAACTGTTTTTT. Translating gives CASKLGATNEKLFF.

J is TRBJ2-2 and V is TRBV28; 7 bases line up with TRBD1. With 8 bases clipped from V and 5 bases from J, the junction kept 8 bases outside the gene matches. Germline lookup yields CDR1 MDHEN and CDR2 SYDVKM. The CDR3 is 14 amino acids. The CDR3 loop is CASFSQGDTGELFF. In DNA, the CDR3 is TGTGCCAGCTTTAGTCAGGGGGATACCGGGGAGCTGTTTTTT.

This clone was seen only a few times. The CDR3 loop reads CASSYSWAGNQPQHF. Here the CDR3 DNA reads TGTGCCAGCAGTTACTCATGGGCAGGCAATCAGCCCCAGCATTTT. The V gene is TRBV6-6, the J gene TRBJ1-5; D is unclear. This CDR3 is built from 15 residues. V was pared by 0 bases and J by 2 bases, with 8 bases between. Germline V gene lookup returns CDR1 MNHNY and CDR2 SVGAGI (reference sequence).

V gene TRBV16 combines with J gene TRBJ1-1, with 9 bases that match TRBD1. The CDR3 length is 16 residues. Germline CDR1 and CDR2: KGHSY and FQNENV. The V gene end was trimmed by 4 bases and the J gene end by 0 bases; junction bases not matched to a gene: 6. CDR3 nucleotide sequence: TGTGCCAGCAGCCGCTCGGGACAGGGCCTGAACACTGAAGCTTTCTTT. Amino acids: CASSRSGQGLNTEAFF.

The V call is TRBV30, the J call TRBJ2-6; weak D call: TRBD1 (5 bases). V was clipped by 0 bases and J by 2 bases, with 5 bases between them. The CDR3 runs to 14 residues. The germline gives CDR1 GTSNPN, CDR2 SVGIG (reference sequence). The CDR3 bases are TGTGCCTGGAGTGTACAGGCTGGGGCCAACGTCCTGACTTTC. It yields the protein CAWSVQAGANVLTF.

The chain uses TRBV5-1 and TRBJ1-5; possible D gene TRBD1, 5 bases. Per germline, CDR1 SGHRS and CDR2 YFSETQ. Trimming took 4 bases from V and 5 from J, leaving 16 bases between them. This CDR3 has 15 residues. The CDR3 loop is CASSPRGSIDQPQHF. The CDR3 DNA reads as TGCGCCAGCAGCCCGCGGGGCAGCATCGATCAGCCCCAGCATTTT.

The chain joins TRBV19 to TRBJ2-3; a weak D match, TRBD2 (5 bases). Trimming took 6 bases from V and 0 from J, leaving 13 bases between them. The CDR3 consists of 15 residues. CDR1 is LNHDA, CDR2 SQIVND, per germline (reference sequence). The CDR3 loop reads CASRGSWYSTDTQYF. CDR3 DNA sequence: TGTGCCAGTAGGGGGAGTTGGTATAGCACAGATACGCAGTATTTT.

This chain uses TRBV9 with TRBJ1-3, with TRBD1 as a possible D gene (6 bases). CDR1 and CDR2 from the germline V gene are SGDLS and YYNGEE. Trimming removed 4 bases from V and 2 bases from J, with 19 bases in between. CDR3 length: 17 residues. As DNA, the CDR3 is TGTGCCAGCAGCCCCACCGGACAGCCGGGACCTGGAAACACCATATATTTT. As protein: CASSPTGQPGPGNTIYF.

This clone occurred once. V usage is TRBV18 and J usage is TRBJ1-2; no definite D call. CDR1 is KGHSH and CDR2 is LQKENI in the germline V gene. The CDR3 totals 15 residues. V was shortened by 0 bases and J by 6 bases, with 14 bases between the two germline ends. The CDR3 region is CASSPPGAGKDGYTF. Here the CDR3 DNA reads TGTGCCAGCTCACCACCGGGTGCAGGAAAGGATGGCTACACCTTC.

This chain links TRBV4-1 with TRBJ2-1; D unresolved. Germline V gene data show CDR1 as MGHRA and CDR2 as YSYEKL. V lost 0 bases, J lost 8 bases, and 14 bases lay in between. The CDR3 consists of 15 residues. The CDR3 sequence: CASSQDQVPVDEQFF. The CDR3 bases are TGCGCCAGCAGCCAAGATCAAGTCCCGGTCGATGAGCAGTTCTTC.

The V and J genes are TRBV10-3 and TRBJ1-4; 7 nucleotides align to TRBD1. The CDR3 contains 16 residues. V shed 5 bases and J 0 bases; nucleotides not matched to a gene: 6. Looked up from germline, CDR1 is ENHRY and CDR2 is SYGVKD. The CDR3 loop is CAISTDRVATNEKLFF. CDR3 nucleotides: TGTGCCATCAGTACCGACAGGGTAGCAACTAATGAAAAACTGTTTTTT.

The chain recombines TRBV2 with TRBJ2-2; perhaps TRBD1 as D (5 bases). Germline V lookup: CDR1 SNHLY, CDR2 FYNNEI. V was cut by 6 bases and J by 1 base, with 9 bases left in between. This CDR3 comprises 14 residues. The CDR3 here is CASRRDRNTGELFF. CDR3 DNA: TGTGCCAGCAGGCGAGACAGGAACACCGGGGAGCTGTTTTTT.

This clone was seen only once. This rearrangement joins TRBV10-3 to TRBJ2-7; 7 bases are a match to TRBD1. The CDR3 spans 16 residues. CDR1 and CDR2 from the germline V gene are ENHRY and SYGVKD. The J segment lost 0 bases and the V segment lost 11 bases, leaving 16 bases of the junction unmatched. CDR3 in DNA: TGTGCCGTTGGACAGGCCCCCGGGGTGGGCTCCTACGAGCAGTACTTC. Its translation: CAVGQAPGVGSYEQYF.

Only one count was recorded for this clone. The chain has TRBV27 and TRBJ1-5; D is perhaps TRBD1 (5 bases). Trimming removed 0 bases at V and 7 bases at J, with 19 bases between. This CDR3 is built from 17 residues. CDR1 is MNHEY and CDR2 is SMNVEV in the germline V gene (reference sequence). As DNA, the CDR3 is TGTGCCAGCAGTTTATCGCAATCCACGGGGGTGGGCCAGCCCCAGCATTTT. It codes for CASSLSQSTGVGQPQHF.

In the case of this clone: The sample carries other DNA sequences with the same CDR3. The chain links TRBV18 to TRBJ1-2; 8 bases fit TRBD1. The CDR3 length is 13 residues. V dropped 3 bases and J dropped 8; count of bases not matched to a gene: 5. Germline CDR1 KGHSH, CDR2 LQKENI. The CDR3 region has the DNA TGTGCCAGCTCACCCGGGACAGGACGGGGCTACACCTTC. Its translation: CASSPGTGRGYTF.

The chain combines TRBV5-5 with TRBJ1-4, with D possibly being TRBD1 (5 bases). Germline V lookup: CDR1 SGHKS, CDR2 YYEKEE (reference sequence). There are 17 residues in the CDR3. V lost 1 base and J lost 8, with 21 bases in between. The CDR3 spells CASSLTFNRRLWEKLFF. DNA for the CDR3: TGTGCCAGCAGCTTGACCTTTAACAGGCGCCTTTGGGAAAAACTGTTTTTT.

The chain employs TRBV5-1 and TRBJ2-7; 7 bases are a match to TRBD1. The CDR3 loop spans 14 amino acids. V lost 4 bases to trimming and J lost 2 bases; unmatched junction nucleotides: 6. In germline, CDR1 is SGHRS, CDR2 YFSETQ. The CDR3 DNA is TGCGCCAGCAGCACGGGACAGCCTCCCTACGAGCAGTACTTC. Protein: CASSTGQPPYEQYF. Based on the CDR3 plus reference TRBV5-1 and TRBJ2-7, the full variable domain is KAGVTQTPRYLIKTRGQQVTLSCSPISGHRSVSWYQQTPGQGLQFLFEYFSETQRNKGNFPGRFSGRQFSNSRSEMNVSTLELGDSALYLCASSTGQPPYEQYFGPGTRLTVT.

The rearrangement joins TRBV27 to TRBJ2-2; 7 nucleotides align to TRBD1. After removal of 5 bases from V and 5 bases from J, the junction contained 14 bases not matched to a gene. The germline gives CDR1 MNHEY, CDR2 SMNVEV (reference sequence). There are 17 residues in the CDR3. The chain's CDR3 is CASSQFGGQALTGELFF. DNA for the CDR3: TGTGCCAGCAGTCAGTTTGGCGGACAGGCGTTGACCGGGGAGCTGTTTTTT.

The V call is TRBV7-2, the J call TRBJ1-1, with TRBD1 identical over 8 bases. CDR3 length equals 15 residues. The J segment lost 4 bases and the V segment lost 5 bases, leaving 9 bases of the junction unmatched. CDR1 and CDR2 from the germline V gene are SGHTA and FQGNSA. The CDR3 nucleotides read TGTGCCAGCAGCCCAGCGACAGGGGTCAGCACTGAAGCTTTCTTT. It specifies CASSPATGVSTEAFF.

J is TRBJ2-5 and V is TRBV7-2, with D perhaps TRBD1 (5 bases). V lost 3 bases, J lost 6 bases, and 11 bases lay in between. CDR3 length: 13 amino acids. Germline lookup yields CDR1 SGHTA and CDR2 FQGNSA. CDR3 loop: CASSLGLGKTQYF. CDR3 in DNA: TGTGCCAGCAGCTTGGGGCTTGGGAAGACCCAGTACTTC.

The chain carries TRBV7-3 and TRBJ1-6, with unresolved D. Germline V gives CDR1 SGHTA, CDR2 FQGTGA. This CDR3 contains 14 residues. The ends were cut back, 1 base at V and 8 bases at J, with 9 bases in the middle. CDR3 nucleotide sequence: TGTGCCAGCAGCTTAAACGGGTTGGATTCACCCCTCCACTTT. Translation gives CASSLNGLDSPLHF.

The CDR3 region is CASLGQGFQPQHF. The CDR3 DNA reads as TGTGCCAGTCTGGGACAGGGGTTTCAGCCCCAGCATTTT. J is TRBJ1-5 and V is TRBV19, with 10 bases that match TRBD1. Germline V gene sequence: CDR1 LNHDA, CDR2 SQIVND (reference sequence). This CDR3 has 13 residues. V lost 8 bases and J lost 6; bases outside the gene matches: 4.

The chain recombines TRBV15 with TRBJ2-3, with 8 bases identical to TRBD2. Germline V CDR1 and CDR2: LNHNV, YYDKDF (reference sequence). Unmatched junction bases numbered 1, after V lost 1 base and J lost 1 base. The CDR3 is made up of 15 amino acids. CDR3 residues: CATSRVSGGTDTQYF. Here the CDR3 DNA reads TGTGCCACCAGCAGAGTTAGCGGGGGCACAGATACGCAGTATTTT.

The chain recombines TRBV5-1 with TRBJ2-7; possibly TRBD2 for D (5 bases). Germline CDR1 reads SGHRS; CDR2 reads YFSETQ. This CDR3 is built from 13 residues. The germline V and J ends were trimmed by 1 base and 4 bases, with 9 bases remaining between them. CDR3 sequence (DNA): TGCGCCAGCAGCTTGATCGGGAAATACGAGCAGTACTTC. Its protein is CASSLIGKYEQYF. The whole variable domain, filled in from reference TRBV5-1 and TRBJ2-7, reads KAGVTQTPRYLIKTRGQQVTLSCSPISGHRSVSWYQQTPGQGLQFLFEYFSETQRNKGNFPGRFSGRQFSNSRSEMNVSTLELGDSALYLCASSLIGKYEQYFGPGTRLTVT.

This CDR3 is CASRGQASSGANVLTF. The CDR3 coding sequence is TGTGCCAGCAGGGGTCAGGCCAGCTCTGGGGCCAACGTCCTGACTTTC. The chain uses TRBV25-1 and TRBJ2-6; no clear D gene. This CDR3 is 16 amino acids long. CDR1 is MGHDK, CDR2 SYGVNS, per germline. The V end lost 6 bases, the J end lost 0 bases, and 12 bases lay between the germline ends. Complete variable domain (other parts from reference TRBV25-1 and TRBJ2-6): EADIYQTPRYLVIGTGKKITLECSQTMGHDKMYWYQQDPGMELHLIHYSYGVNSTEKGDLSSESTVSRIRTEHFPLTLESARPSHTSQYLCASRGQASSGANVLTFGAGSRLTVL.

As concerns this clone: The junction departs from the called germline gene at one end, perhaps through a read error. In DNA, the CDR3 is TGCCCCAGCAGCTCGGGGGGGGCTGGAAAAGAACTGTTTTTT. Translating it yields CPSSSGGAGKELFF. The chain employs TRBV5-1 and TRBJ1-4, with D tentatively TRBD1 (6 bases). Germline CDR1 SGHRS, CDR2 YFSETQ. The CDR3 is 14 amino acids.

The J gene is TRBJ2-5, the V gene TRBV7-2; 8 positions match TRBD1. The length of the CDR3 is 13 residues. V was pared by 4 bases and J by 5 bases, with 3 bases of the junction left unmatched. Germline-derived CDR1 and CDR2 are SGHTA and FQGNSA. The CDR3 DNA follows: TGTGCCAGCAGCTCGACAGGGGTGGAGACCCAGTACTTC. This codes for CASSSTGVETQYF.

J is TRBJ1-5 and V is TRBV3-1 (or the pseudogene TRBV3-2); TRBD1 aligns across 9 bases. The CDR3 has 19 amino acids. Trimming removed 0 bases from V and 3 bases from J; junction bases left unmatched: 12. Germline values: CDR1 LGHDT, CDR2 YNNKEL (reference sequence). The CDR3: CASSQELPQGAGLNQPQHF. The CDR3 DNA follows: TGTGCCAGCAGCCAAGAACTACCACAGGGGGCCGGACTCAATCAGCCCCAGCATTTT.